These T cell receptor beta chains were read from a single sample in a study of HIV-infected patients and healthy controls. TCRdb reprocessed the 5' RACE reads with MiXCR, giving one entry per CDR3 protein. Among approximately 15,000 distinct CDR3 sequences listed, 7% were seen once. Sequencing was performed on blood. These receptors all stem from an adult in good health. CDR3s include the opening cysteine and the closing phenylalanine or tryptophan. Fields, in order: CDR3 length, clone size, J gene, V gene, D gene, CDR3 DNA, CDR3 protein. A D gene is named only where the DNA matches it firmly. The size of a clone is reported for some rows only, either as once, few or many, or as a class for expanded clones.

13	many	TRBJ2-1	TRBV4-3	-	TGCGCCAGCAGCCAAAGGACTACTAATGAGCAGTTCTTC	CASSQRTTNEQFF
16	many	TRBJ2-3	TRBV7-2	TRBD1	TGTGCCAGCAGCGTTCGGACAGGGGGACCCACAGATACGCAGTATTTT	CASSVRTGGPTDTQYF
14	many	TRBJ2-2	TRBV19	-	TGTGCCAGTAGTATCCAGGAGTACACCGGGGAGCTGTTTTTT	CASSIQEYTGELFF
13	many	TRBJ1-2	TRBV20-1	TRBD1	TGCAGTGGTCGACAGGGGAGGGAGGGTGGCTACACCTTC	CSGRQGREGGYTF
13	-	TRBJ2-7	TRBV12-3/TRBV12-4	-	TGTGCCAGCAGACCTACAGGGTCCTACGAGCAGTACTTC	CASRPTGSYEQYF
16	many	TRBJ2-1	TRBV24-1	TRBD2	TGTGCCACCAGCGGGCGTCTAGCGGGAGTTTATAATGAGCAGTTCTTC	CATSGRLAGVYNEQFF
14	medium-sized	TRBJ2-3	TRBV7-2	-	TGTGCCAGCAGCTTAGGACGGGGCACAGATACGCAGTATTTT	CASSLGRGTDTQYF
15	medium-sized	TRBJ2-7	TRBV7-2	-	TGTGCCAGCAGCTTTCAGGGTGGAATCGCAGCCGAGCAGTACTTC	CASSFQGGIAAEQYF
15	medium-sized	TRBJ2-1	TRBV29-1	TRBD2	TGCAGCGTTCGGGTTAGCGGGGCGTCCTACAATGAGCAGTTCTTC	CSVRVSGASYNEQFF
14	many	TRBJ2-3	TRBV7-2	-	TGTGCCAGCAGCTACAAGCCGTCCACAGATACGCAGTATTTT	CASSYKPSTDTQYF
12	-	TRBJ1-2	TRBV19	-	TGTGCCAGTAGTGACAGGCCCCATGGCTACACCTTC	CASSDRPHGYTF
16	many	TRBJ1-4	TRBV9	-	TGTGCCAGCAGCGTATCTGAAACAGCAACTAATGAAAAACTGTTTTTT	CASSVSETATNEKLFF
13	many	TRBJ1-4	TRBV5-1	TRBD1	TGCGCCAGCAGGGACAGGGCTAATGAAAAACTGTTTTTT	CASRDRANEKLFF
15	many	TRBJ2-3	TRBV6-1	TRBD2	TGTGCCAGCAGCTTACCGGGACTAGCGGGCAATACGCAGTATTTT	CASSLPGLAGNTQYF
16	many	TRBJ2-1	TRBV6-2/TRBV6-3	TRBD2	TGTGCCAGCAGTCCCGGACTAGCGGGGTTGGTCAATGAGCAGTTCTTC	CASSPGLAGLVNEQFF